These 13 T cell receptor beta chains came from one sample sequenced in a study of early T cells in non-severe SARS-CoV-2 infection. TCRdb redid the calling of the 5' RACE reads with MiXCR, one entry per CDR3 protein. The table lists about 69,000 distinct CDR3 sequences, roughly 12% of them singletons, with approximately 6.4% in the top ten. Sequenced input: whole blood. Receptor source: an adult who was a healthcare worker with PCR-confirmed SARS-CoV-2 infection or an uninfected control (not recorded which).

For this clonotype: A much bigger clone sits one base away, suggesting this may be a read error. The chain is built from TRBV6-5 and TRBJ1-6, with 7 bases that match TRBD1. Germline CDR1 is MNHEY and CDR2 is SVGAGI. CDR3 length: 17 residues. In nucleotides, the CDR3 is TGTGCCAGCACCCCGGGACAGCGAAGCTCCTATAATTCATCCCTCCACTTT. This translates into CASTPGQRSSYNSSLHF.

A few counts support this clonotype. The chain uses TRBV7-9 and TRBJ1-1, with D unclear. V was clipped by 3 bases and J by 5 bases, with 16 bases between them. CDR1 and CDR2 (germline): SEHNR, FQNEAQ (reference sequence). This CDR3 is 15 amino acids long. The CDR3 bases are TGTGCCAGCAGCTTGGAGGGCGGGAGGCGAACTGAAGCTTTCTTT. Translating it yields CASSLEGGRRTEAFF.

At least ten counts were recorded for this clonotype. This chain connects TRBV11-3 to TRBJ1-2, with 10 bases lining up with TRBD1. V was pared by 5 bases and J by 3 bases, with 3 bases of the junction left unmatched. CDR1 is SGHNT, CDR2 YENEEA, per germline. This CDR3 region has 14 residues. The CDR3 region has the DNA TGTGCCAGCAGCGGGGGGACAGGGGACTATGGCTACACCTTC. Its translation is CASSGGTGDYGYTF.

This clonotype was found a few times. The V gene is TRBV18, the J gene TRBJ2-1, with D tentatively TRBD2 (5 bases). This CDR3 spans 13 amino acids. Trimming shortened V by 4 bases and J by 8 bases, and 12 bases separated the two germline ends. Germline V gene data show CDR1 as KGHSH and CDR2 as LQKENI. CDR3 amino acids: CASSRDGMDEQFF. CDR3 DNA sequence: TGTGCCAGCTCACGAGACGGGATGGATGAGCAGTTCTTC.

This clonotype was counted at least ten times. V gene TRBV7-2 combines with J gene TRBJ2-5, with 7 bases identical to TRBD2. The CDR3 sequence is 15 residues long. V was clipped by 2 bases and J by 1 base; unmatched bases: 4. Germline CDR1 reads SGHTA; CDR2 reads FQGNSA. The CDR3 sequence is CASSLQRGLQETQYF. The DNA for the CDR3 is TGTGCCAGCAGCTTACAGCGGGGACTCCAAGAGACCCAGTACTTC.

The J gene is TRBJ2-1, the V gene TRBV9; D might be TRBD2 (6 bases). The ends were cut back, 4 bases at V and 2 bases at J, with 16 bases in the middle. The CDR3 contains 16 residues. The germline V gene has CDR1 SGDLS and CDR2 YYNGEE. The CDR3 sequence: CASSLTGTPTYNEQFF. The CDR3 region has the DNA TGTGCCAGCAGCTTAACCGGGACTCCGACCTACAATGAGCAGTTCTTC.

In its sample, this clonotype was seen a few times. The chain is built from TRBV7-2 and TRBJ2-1; no clear D gene. Germline lookup yields CDR1 SGHTA and CDR2 FQGNSA. V was clipped by 1 base and J by 3 bases, with 10 bases between them. This CDR3 contains 15 residues. Written as DNA, the CDR3 is TGTGCCAGCAGCTTAGAGAGGTTTCGCTACAATGAGCAGTTCTTC. Its protein product is CASSLERFRYNEQFF.

The chain uses TRBV24-1 and TRBJ2-5, with TRBD1 matching 7 bases. Per germline, CDR1 KGHDR and CDR2 SFDVKD. The CDR3 totals 16 residues. Losses at the gene ends were 4 bases for V and 2 bases for J; bases not matched to a gene: 9. For the CDR3, the DNA is TGTGCCACCAGTGACTTGCCCGGGACAGAACAAGAGACCCAGTACTTC. Protein: CATSDLPGTEQETQYF.

This clonotype has a count of ten or more. The chain employs TRBV27 and TRBJ2-1, with D possibly being TRBD2 (6 bases). Trimming removed 4 bases from V and 10 bases from J, with 14 bases in between. Germline CDR1 reads MNHEY; CDR2 reads SMNVEV (reference sequence). The CDR3 runs 13 residues. The CDR3 region is CASSSPTSFEQFF. The DNA for the CDR3 is TGTGCCAGCAGTTCCCCGACTAGTTTCGAGCAGTTCTTC.

Of note for this clonotype: One base away lies a much larger clone, so this may be a sequencing read error. V is TRBV6-2 or TRBV6-3 and J is TRBJ2-3; tentative D call: TRBD2 (6 bases). Germline V gene lookup returns CDR1 MNHEY and CDR2 SVGEGT. V lost 5 bases, J lost 10 bases, and 16 bases lay in between. CDR3 size: 13 residues. CDR3 loop: CASSQPRLVSQYF. Here the CDR3 DNA reads TGTGCCAGCAGTCAACCGCGACTAGTATCGCAGTATTTT.

This clonotype occurred a few times. The chain joins TRBV7-2 to TRBJ2-3; D possibly corresponds to TRBD2 (6 bases). The CDR3 extends over 13 amino acids. Trimming left V 1 base short and J 6 bases short, with 8 bases between. CDR1 is SGHTA and CDR2 is FQGNSA in the germline V gene. CDR3 sequence reads: CASSLVGRDTQYF. CDR3 sequence (DNA): TGTGCCAGCAGCTTAGTAGGGAGGGATACGCAGTATTTT.

The chain employs TRBV5-1 and TRBJ2-7, with D perhaps TRBD1 or TRBD2 (5 bases each). Germline loops: CDR1 SGHRS, CDR2 YFSETQ. Trimming cost V 3 bases and J 0 bases, with 13 bases left between them. The CDR3 is 15 residues long. The chain's CDR3 is CASSSDGTSSYEQYF. CDR3 DNA: TGCGCCAGCAGCTCGGACGGGACCAGCTCCTACGAGCAGTACTTC.

The chain joins TRBV4-1 to TRBJ2-3; a possible D gene is TRBD1 (5 bases). The V gene lost 0 bases and the J gene lost 5 bases, with 12 bases spanning the gap. The CDR3 loop spans 15 amino acids. Per germline, CDR1 MGHRA and CDR2 YSYEKL. The CDR3, as DNA: TGCGCCAGCAGCCAAGAGGGCAGTAGGGGAGATACGCAGTATTTT. This translates into CASSQEGSRGDTQYF.